This T cell receptor (beta chain) was documented in a study of regulatory T cells in long-lasting Graves disease (dated by TCRdb to the early 2020s). As for the study more broadly: Newly diagnosed Graves' disease patients had taken antithyroid drugs for less than 3 months. Peripheral blood TCR sequencing and RNA sequencing compared persistent Graves' disease patients with newly diagnosed Graves' disease patients. The study was registered as a clinical trial and conducted in China. A total of some 35 samples underwent TCR sequencing, from roughly 13 patients with persistent Graves' disease and 20 or so patients with newly diagnosed Graves' disease.

At least ten counts were recorded for this clonotype. The target of this receptor is not known. No clone much larger than this one lies a single base away; base qualities are absent. The time point label corresponds to: newly diagnosed GD, antithyroid drugs for less than 3 months. For both TCR sequencing and RNA sequencing, RNA was extracted from PBMCs using TRIzol. Graves' disease was diagnosed according to American Thyroid Association guidelines. Patients for the study were recruited at an endocrinology department in Xi'an, China. Each patient gave 7 to 9.5 milliliters of peripheral blood, collected in an EDTA anticoagulant tube. Ficoll Paque Plus density gradient separation was used to isolate PBMCs, and no further T cell sorting was done. An Agilent 2100 Bioanalyzer and agarose gel were used to check RNA quality, while a NanoDrop 2000 measured RNA concentration. The method was multiplex PCR. The run used an Illumina HiSeq 4000. TCR beta libraries were built with iRepertoire HTBI primers and Arm-PCR amplification of CDR3 regions. Gel purification was performed on PCR products prior to sequencing. On the study's bioinformatics: Across samples, 60 to 75 TRBV and 13 to 15 TRBJ segments were identified and used for gene usage analysis of CDR3 amino acid clonotypes. Filtered high-quality paired reads were merged into contigs using COPE and FqMerger. BLAST was used to align contigs to IMGT TRBV, TRBD and TRBJ reference genes, and CDR3 was defined according to IMGT. Any clonotype with a frequency above 0.1% was classified as a highly expanded clone. Shannon entropy served as the measure of repertoire diversity, while the Gini coefficient captured V-J evenness. Clonotypes shared by more than one individual were considered public. The public reads were reanalyzed by TCRdb: fastp trimming at Q25, MiXCR alignment, in-frame beta chains only. Each record represents a unique CDR3 protein, reported with the most common genes and DNA among its rows. The V and J calls come from TCRdb's annotation, not from the publication. This sample lists about 470,000 distinct CDR3 sequences; more than 12% were detected once. 16% of the sample lies in the top ten.

The paper as a whole reports these results and caveats: Sequencing and analysis were limited to the TCR beta chain. A larger number of public clonotypes was shared among persistent patients (approximately 2,600) than among newly diagnosed patients (roughly 980). The authors acknowledged the small sample size as a limitation that may reduce accuracy. Persistent disease showed preferential use of TRBV28, TRBJ1-2 and TRBJ2-5, whereas newly diagnosed disease favored TRBV20-1 and TRBJ2-1. Compared with newly diagnosed patients, patients with persistent Graves' disease had lower TCR Shannon entropy and fewer highly expanded clones, which suggests clonal expansion. Because the primary lesion, thyroid tissue, could not be accessed, the study looked at peripheral blood alone.

The germline V end is reduced by 7 bases and the J end by 5 bases; junction bases left unmatched: 9. The CDR3 contains 15 residues, cysteine and phenylalanine counted. Just CDR3 DNA is preserved here, 45 bases in frame from base 1. This sample was shared with a second study, whose subject was T cells in Graves' hyperthyroidism and ophthalmopathy. The other study reports the following: Stable Graves' hyperthyroidism was defined as the absence of progression to ophthalmopathy over 18 months of follow-up. Hyperthyroidism patients were aged 18 to 65 years and newly diagnosed, with disease duration of less than 2 months. The study excluded patients with uncontrolled infections, other autoimmune diseases, pregnancy or lactation. Diagnoses were based on clinical symptoms, serum thyroxine and TRAb, thyroid ultrasound and orbital computed tomography. For the first round of RT-PCR on the TCR CDR3, the HTBI primer set was used together with the Qiagen OneStep RT-PCR kit. Most expanded thyroid clonotypes (frequency above 0.001) were also detected in blood, a finding suggesting that blood repertoires may reflect thyroid immune responses. A model built on a 13 V-J signature distinguished ophthalmopathy from stable hyperthyroidism, reaching 85% to 90% sensitivity and approximately 83% specificity in cross-validation and 80%/75% in testing. During validation, the model predicted progression to ophthalmopathy a median of approximately 7 months ahead of onset, with almost 71% sensitivity and about 75% specificity. To identify TCR V-J signatures that set the groups apart, the researchers used a discovery cohort of 100 or so patients, made up of approximately 43 with Graves' ophthalmopathy and around 58 with stable Graves' hyperthyroidism. Prospective prediction of ophthalmopathy was tested in an independent validation cohort of 18 hyperthyroidism patients and approximately 17 patients who later progressed to ophthalmopathy. The 90 to 100 discovery patients were randomly split 7:3 into training and test sets. In roughly six Graves' hyperthyroidism patients, the study also compared T-cell repertoires from thyroid tissue with T-cell repertoires from blood. Following sampling, methimazole starting at 30 mg daily was given to hyperthyroidism patients, and high-dose intravenous methylprednisolone was given to ophthalmopathy patients. Libraries were constructed in a second round of multiplex PCR, after which size selection and purification were performed. Sequencing of the libraries was done on an Illumina HiSeq2000 using paired-end 100 bp reads. SOAPnuke was used to process the raw data, throwing out any read that contained adapters or uncalled bases, had a mean Phred below 15, or lacked an exact constant-primer or identifier match. High-quality paired reads were merged with COPE v1.2.5, and unique nucleotide sequences were defined as clonotypes. Clonotypes were aligned to IMGT TRBV, TRBD and TRBJ reference segments using MiTCR v1.1. The analysis was restricted to V-J combinations with a frequency above 0.0001, which together covered just over 99% of the repertoires. The TCS score was defined as the ratio of F50 (clonal expansion) to E x V (chaos), calculated using BLOSUM62-based TCRdist between CDR3 peptides within each V-J. Welch's t-statistics and random forest reduced 500 to 650 V-J features to some 14, which were used in a naive Bayes classifier (R e1071). Sample size was not statistically predetermined, and blinding of investigators to group allocation was not performed. TCR Vbeta CDR3 sequencing of around 130 peripheral blood samples (approximately 44 ophthalmopathy, 75 hyperthyroidism and around 17 progressor patients) is reported in the paper.

The chain is assembled from TRBV12-3 or TRBV12-4 and TRBJ2-1; 9 bases in the junction line up with TRBD2. This sequence originates from a woman younger than 45 with Graves disease. Donor details come from another sample of the same person, matched by shared clones. Source: peripheral blood mononuclear cells (PBMCs), taken at new diagnosis, from a patient treated with antithyroid drugs. CDR3 protein: CASIFSGSSHNEQFF. The DNA is as follows: TGTGCCAGCATCTTTAGCGGGAGTTCCCACAATGAGCAGTTCTTC.